The rows below give T cell receptor beta chains drawn from one sample of a study of technical replicates of blood from several donors. TCRdb's copy holds only in-frame clones and misses some; the assay was immunoSEQ multiplex PCR. The data show about 79,000 clones, 94% seen once. The sequenced sample was T cells isolated from PBMCs. The receptors originated from a human donor in good health. The CDR3 runs from the conserved cysteine through the conserved F or W. D genes are given only for firm matches. The size field is filled for only some rows; it gives once, few, many or a size class.

J	D	size	V	DNA	CDR3
TRBJ2-1	TRBD2	NA	TRBV7-2	TGTGCCAGCAGCCCCTCCGGGACTAGTGCTGAGCAGTTCTTC	CASSPSGTSAEQFF
TRBJ2-5	TRBD2	NA	TRBV5-1	TGCGCCAGCAGCTTGGGTGCGGGATCTTATCTAGCGGGGGCTCCCAAAGAGACCCAGTACTTC	CASSLGAGSYLAGAPKETQYF
TRBJ2-7	TRBD1	NA	TRBV19	TGTGCCAGTAGTATAGATCTCGACAGGGTGTACGAGCAGTACTTC	CASSIDLDRVYEQYF
TRBJ1-3	NA	NA	TRBV6-6	TGTGCCAGCAGTCCTGGCCCGGGCTCTGGAAACACCATATATTTT	CASSPGPGSGNTIYF
TRBJ2-5	TRBD2	NA	TRBV6-5	TGTGCCAGCAGTTCGCCGGGACTAGCGATCCAAGAGACCCAGTACTTC	CASSSPGLAIQETQYF
TRBJ2-7	NA	NA	TRBV11-2	TGTGCCAGCAGCCCCCGCCGGGACTCGACCTACGAGCAGTACTTC	CASSPRRDSTYEQYF
TRBJ1-1	TRBD1	few	TRBV7-6	TGTGCCAGCAGCCCTAGACAGGGGACTGAAGCTTTCTTT	CASSPRQGTEAFF
TRBJ2-1	NA	NA	TRBV5-1	TGCGCCAGCAGCTCACTACAAAGGCGGTACAATGAGCAGTTCTTC	CASSSLQRRYNEQFF
TRBJ1-1	TRBD1	NA	TRBV19	TGTGCCAGTGGACAGGCTGAGAACACTGAAGCTTTCTTT	CASGQAENTEAFF
TRBJ1-2	NA	NA	TRBV19	TGTGCCAGTAGTACCAGAAGGACAACTCACGACAACTATGGCTACACCTTC	CASSTRRTTHDNYGYTF